The 10 T cell receptor beta chains presented below share a single source sample, sequenced in a study of CD8+CD57+ T cells in acquired aplastic anemia. For sequencing, patients were chosen who had shown expansion of CD8+CD57+ cells by flow cytometry. According to the study, genomic DNA was the template for TCR beta VDJ and CDR3 profiling. TCRdb used MiXCR to reprocess the reads, holding one entry per CDR3 protein. The sample has 210,000 or so distinct CDR3 sequences, almost 50% seen once. Material: sorted CD4+, CD8+, or CD8+CD57+ T cells (not recorded which) from PBMCs. The receptors shown here come from a human donor with aplastic anemia.

This clonotype has ten or more counts. V usage is TRBV7-9 and J usage is TRBJ1-2, with 10 bases that match TRBD1. J gave up 2 bases and V 5 bases, and 2 bases lay outside the gene matches. The CDR3 is made up of 14 amino acids. Germline CDR1 SEHNR, CDR2 FQNEAQ (reference sequence). The CDR3 nucleotides read TGTGCCAGCAGCAGGGGACAGGGGAACTATGGCTACACCTTC. Protein: CASSRGQGNYGYTF.

Turning to this clonotype: A read error may be the cause here, since a much bigger clone is one base away. CDR3 DNA: TGTGCCTGCAGCTTAGGAAGGGCCAGCGGGGAAAAACTGTTTTTT. Protein product: CACSLGRASGEKLFF. The V call is TRBV11-2, the J call TRBJ1-4; D is uncertain. The CDR3 has 15 residues. Germline CDR1 reads SGHAT; CDR2 reads FQNNGV.

V and J are TRBV10-3 and TRBJ2-7; D is perhaps TRBD1 (7 bases). CDR1 and CDR2 (germline): ENHRY, SYGVKD. The CDR3 has 12 residues. Trimming removed 8 bases from V and 3 bases from J, with 11 bases in between. CDR3 loop: CAIAQGGYEQYF. For the CDR3, the DNA is TGTGCCATCGCTCAGGGGGGCTACGAGCAGTACTTC.

This chain connects TRBV7-3 to TRBJ1-1; weak D call: TRBD1 (5 bases). Trimming pared 3 bases from V and 3 bases from J, leaving 14 bases between. The CDR3 is made up of 15 amino acids. Germline V gene sequence: CDR1 SGHTA, CDR2 FQGTGA. DNA of the CDR3: TGTGCCAGCAGCTTGGATGAGGGGAGGGACACTGAAGCTTTCTTT. This gives the protein CASSLDEGRDTEAFF.

This clonotype was seen more than once but under ten times. This rearrangement joins TRBV27 to TRBJ1-3; D not resolved. V was cut by 4 bases and J by 0 bases, with 10 bases left in between. The germline CDR1 and CDR2 sequences are MNHEY and SMNVEV (reference sequence). CDR3 length: 15 amino acids. The CDR3: CASSSLADSGNTIYF. CDR3 coding DNA: TGTGCCAGCAGTTCCCTCGCGGACTCTGGAAACACCATATATTTT.

The CDR3 DNA is TGCGCCAGCAGCCTAGGGACAGGATCGATGGGCTACACCTTC. The encoded protein is CASSLGTGSMGYTF. This chain joins TRBV5-1 and TRBJ1-2, with 8 bases matching TRBD1. The CDR3 covers 14 residues. With V trimmed by 4 bases and J by 8 bases, 10 bases remained unmatched. Germline V gives CDR1 SGHRS, CDR2 YFSETQ.

The rearrangement uses TRBV7-8 and TRBJ1-1, with TRBD1 matching over 9 bases. With 4 bases clipped from V and 11 bases from J, the junction kept 11 bases outside the gene matches. Germline V CDR1 and CDR2: SGHVS, FQNEAQ. This CDR3 has 14 amino acids. CDR3 DNA sequence: TGTGCCAGCAGCTATGACAGGGTCGGGACAGGGGCTTTCTTT. Encoded protein: CASSYDRVGTGAFF.

The chain uses TRBV7-9 and TRBJ1-4; possibly TRBD1 for D (6 bases). The germline V and J ends were trimmed by 2 bases and 6 bases, with 16 bases remaining between them. The CDR3 runs 16 residues. Germline V gives CDR1 SEHNR, CDR2 FQNEAQ (reference sequence). CDR3 amino acids: CASSLPPGHEDEKLFF. CDR3 coding DNA: TGTGCCAGCAGCTTACCTCCGGGACATGAGGATGAAAAACTGTTTTTT.

The chain combines TRBV24-1 with TRBJ2-5; D gene unclear. The V gene's germline CDR1 is KGHDR and CDR2 SFDVKD. The V gene lost 0 bases and the J gene lost 0 bases, with 4 bases spanning the gap. The CDR3 loop spans 14 amino acids. The CDR3, as DNA: TGTGCCACCAGTGATTTGGGACACCAAGAGACCCAGTACTTC. Protein sequence: CATSDLGHQETQYF.

This rearrangement joins TRBV20-1 to TRBJ2-7; 8 bases are a match to TRBD2. Germline CDR1 and CDR2: DFQATT and SNEGSKA (reference sequence). This CDR3 region has 14 residues. Trimming at V came to 0 bases and at J to 4 bases, leaving 5 bases not matched to a gene. CDR3 in amino acids: CSARDRLATYEQYF. CDR3 DNA: TGCAGTGCTAGAGATCGACTAGCGACATACGAGCAGTACTTC.